The TCR beta chain under discussion was sequenced for a study of T-cell reconstitution after alpha-beta-depleted transplantation in children listed by TCRdb under 2016. About the study as a whole: The study quantitatively tracked T-cell immune reconstitution after TCRalphabeta/CD19-depleted allogeneic hematopoietic cell transplantation in children using TCR repertoire profiling.

The library came from PCR. TCRdb shows the sequencer as Illumina HiSeq 2500. To normalize quantification of the TCRbeta repertoire, the TCR libraries were built with molecular barcoding that relied on unique molecular identifiers. TCRdb ran its own pipeline on the public reads, namely fastp trimming at Q25 and MiXCR clone calling, and kept in-frame beta chains. Each CDR3 protein gets just one entry, which takes the most common genes and DNA from the rows behind it. The sample data list 200,000 to 250,000 distinct CDR3 sequences, and under 30% of these were observed just once. In total, the top ten clones hold 2% to 3% of the sample. The treatment or condition label for this specimen denotes: allogeneic hematopoietic cell transplantation with graft depleted of TCRalphabeta T cells and CD19 B cells. TCRalphabeta/CD19-depleted allogeneic hematopoietic cell grafts were given to the transplant recipients, all of whom were children.

This clonotype registers as medium-sized (0.01 to 0.1%) within its sample. Its antigen remains unidentified. No much larger clone exists at a distance of one base, and base qualities are not known. The paper as a whole reports these results and caveats: The apparently early alphabetaT-cell count recovery about two months after transplant was reportedly dependent on only several hundred rapidly expanded clones derived from non-depleted graft cells. Hyperexpanded clone frequencies declined over subsequent months; after one year, T-cell counts and TCRbeta diversity were mostly attributed to newly produced T cells. In some patients, the high TCRbeta diversity seen at day 60 was put down to recipient T cells and intrathymic progenitors that had survived conditioning.

Between the V and J ends, shortened by 5 bases and 1 base respectively, the junction contains 5 bases. CDR1 and CDR2 were assigned from the germline V gene (reference sequence) as DFQATT and SNEGSKA. Its CDR3 holds 12 amino acids, cysteine through phenylalanine. Solely the CDR3 DNA is kept, with 36 bases framed from the first base. This clonotype was obtained from a girl aged 2-10 years with Fanconi anemia, due to receive a stem cell transplant. The chain uses TRBV20-1 and TRBJ2-2; the D gene cannot be resolved reliably. The sample consisted of PBMCs, taken before TCRalphabeta/CD19-depleted stem cell transplant. The nucleotides read TGCAGTGCTTCTAGGAACACCGGGGAGCTGTTTTTT. Its product reads: CSASRNTGELFF.